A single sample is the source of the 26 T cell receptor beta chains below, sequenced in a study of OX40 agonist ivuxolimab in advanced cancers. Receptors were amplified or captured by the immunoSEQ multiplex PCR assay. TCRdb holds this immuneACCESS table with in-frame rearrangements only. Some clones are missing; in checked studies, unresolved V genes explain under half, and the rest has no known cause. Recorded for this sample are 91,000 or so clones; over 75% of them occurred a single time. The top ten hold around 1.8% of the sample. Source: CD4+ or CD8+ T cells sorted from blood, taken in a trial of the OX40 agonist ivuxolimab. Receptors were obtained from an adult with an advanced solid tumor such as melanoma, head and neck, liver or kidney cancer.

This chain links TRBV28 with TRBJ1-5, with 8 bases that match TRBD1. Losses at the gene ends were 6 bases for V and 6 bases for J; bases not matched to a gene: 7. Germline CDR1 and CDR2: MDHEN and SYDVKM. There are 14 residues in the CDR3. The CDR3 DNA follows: TGTGCCAGCAGGACGGACAGGGAGGGTCAGCCCCAGCATTTT. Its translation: CASRTDREGQPQHF.

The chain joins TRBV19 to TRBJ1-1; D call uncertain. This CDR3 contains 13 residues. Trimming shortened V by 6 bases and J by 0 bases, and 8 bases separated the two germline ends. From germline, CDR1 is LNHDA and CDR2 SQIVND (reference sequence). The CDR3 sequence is CASSDQVNTEAFF. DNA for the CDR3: TGTGCCAGTAGCGACCAGGTGAACACTGAAGCTTTCTTT.

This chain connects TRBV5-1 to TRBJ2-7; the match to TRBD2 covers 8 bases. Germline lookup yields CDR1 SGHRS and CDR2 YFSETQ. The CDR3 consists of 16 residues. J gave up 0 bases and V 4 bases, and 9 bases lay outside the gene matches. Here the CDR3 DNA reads TGCGCCAGCAGCAGACAAAGCGGGGGCGGCTCCTACGAGCAGTACTTC. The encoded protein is CASSRQSGGGSYEQYF. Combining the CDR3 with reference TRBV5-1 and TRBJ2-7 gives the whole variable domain KAGVTQTPRYLIKTRGQQVTLSCSPISGHRSVSWYQQTPGQGLQFLFEYFSETQRNKGNFPGRFSGRQFSNSRSEMNVSTLELGDSALYLCASSRQSGGGSYEQYFGPGTRLTVT.

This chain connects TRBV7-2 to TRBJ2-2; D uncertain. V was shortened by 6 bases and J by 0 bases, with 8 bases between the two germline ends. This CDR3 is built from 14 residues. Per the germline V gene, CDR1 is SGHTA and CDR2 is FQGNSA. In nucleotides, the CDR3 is TGTGCCAGCAGAGCCCACGCGAACACCGGGGAGCTGTTTTTT. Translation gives CASRAHANTGELFF.

The CDR3 DNA follows: TGTGCCAGCTCACCCCTGGGACTAGCGGGAGGAATGAGCACAGATACGCAGTATTTT. Its translation: CASSPLGLAGGMSTDTQYF. V gene TRBV18 combines with J gene TRBJ2-3; TRBD2 matches 15 bases. Per germline, CDR1 KGHSH and CDR2 LQKENI. The CDR3 extends over 19 amino acids. V was pared by 3 bases and J by 0 bases, with 7 bases of the junction left unmatched.

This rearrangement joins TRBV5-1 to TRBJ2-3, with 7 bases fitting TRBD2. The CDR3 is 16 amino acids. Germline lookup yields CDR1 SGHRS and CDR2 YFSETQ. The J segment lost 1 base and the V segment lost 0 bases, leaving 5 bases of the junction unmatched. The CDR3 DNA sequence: TGCGCCAGCAGCTTGGAAGCGGGGAGGGGCACAGATACGCAGTATTTT. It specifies CASSLEAGRGTDTQYF.

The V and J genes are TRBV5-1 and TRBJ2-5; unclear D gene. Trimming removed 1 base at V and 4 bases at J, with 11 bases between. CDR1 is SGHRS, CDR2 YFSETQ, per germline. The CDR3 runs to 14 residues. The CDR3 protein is CASSLLGRGETQYF. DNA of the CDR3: TGCGCCAGCAGCTTGCTCGGGCGAGGAGAGACCCAGTACTTC.

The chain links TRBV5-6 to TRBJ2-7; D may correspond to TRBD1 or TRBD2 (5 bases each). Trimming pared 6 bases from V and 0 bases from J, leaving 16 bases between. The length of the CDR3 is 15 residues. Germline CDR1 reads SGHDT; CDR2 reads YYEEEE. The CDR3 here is CASNPGLSPSYEQYF. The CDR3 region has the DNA TGTGCCAGCAACCCGGGGCTTTCGCCCTCCTACGAGCAGTACTTC.

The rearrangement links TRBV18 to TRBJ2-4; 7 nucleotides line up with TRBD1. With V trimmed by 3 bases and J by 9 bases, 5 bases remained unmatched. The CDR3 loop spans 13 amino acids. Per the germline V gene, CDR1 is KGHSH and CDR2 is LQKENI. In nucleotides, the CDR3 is TGTGCCAGCTCACCTGGGACAGATAGCATTCAGTACTTC. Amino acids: CASSPGTDSIQYF.

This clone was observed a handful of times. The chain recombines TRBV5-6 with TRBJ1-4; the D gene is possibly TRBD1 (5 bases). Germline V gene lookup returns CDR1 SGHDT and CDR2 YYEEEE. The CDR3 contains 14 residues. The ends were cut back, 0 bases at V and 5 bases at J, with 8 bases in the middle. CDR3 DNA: TGTGCCAGCAGCTTGGCAGGGATGAATGAAAAACTGTTTTTT. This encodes CASSLAGMNEKLFF.

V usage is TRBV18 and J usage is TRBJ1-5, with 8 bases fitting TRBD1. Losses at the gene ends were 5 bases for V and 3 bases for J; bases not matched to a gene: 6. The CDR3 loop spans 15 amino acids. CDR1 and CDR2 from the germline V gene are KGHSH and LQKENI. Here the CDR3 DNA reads TGTGCCAGCTCATCAGACAGGGGCTCCAATCAGCCCCAGCATTTT. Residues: CASSSDRGSNQPQHF.

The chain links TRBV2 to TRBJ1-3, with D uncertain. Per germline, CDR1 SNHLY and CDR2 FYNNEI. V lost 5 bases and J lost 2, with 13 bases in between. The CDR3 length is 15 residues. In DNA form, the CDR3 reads TGTGCCAGCAGTAAAGACGCAAGCACTGGAAACACCATATATTTT. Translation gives CASSKDASTGNTIYF.

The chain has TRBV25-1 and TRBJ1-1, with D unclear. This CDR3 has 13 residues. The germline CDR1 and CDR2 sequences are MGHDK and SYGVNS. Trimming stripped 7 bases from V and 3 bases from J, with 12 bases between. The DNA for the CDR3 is TGTGCCAGCACCGGTCGCGGGGACACTGAAGCTTTCTTT. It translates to CASTGRGDTEAFF. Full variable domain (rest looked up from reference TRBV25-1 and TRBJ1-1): EADIYQTPRYLVIGTGKKITLECSQTMGHDKMYWYQQDPGMELHLIHYSYGVNSTEKGDLSSESTVSRIRTEHFPLTLESARPSHTSQYLCASTGRGDTEAFFGQGTRLTVV.

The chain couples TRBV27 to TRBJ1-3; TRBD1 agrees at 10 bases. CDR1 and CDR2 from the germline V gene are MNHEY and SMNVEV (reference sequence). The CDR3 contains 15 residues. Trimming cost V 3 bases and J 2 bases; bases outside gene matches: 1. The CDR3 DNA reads TGTGCCAGCAGTTTGGGGACAGGGGCTGGAAACACCATATATTTT. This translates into CASSLGTGAGNTIYF.

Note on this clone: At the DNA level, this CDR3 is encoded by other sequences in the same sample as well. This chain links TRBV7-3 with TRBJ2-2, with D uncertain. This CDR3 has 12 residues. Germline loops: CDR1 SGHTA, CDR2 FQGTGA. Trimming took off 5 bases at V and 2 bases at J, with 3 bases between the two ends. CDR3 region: CASSLNTGELFF. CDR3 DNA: TGTGCCAGCAGCCTAAACACCGGGGAGCTGTTTTTT.

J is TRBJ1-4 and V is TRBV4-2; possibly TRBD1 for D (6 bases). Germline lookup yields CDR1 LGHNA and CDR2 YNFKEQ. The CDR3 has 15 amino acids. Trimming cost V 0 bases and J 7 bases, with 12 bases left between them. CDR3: CASSQESAGVEKLFF. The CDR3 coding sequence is TGTGCCAGCAGCCAAGAGTCCGCAGGGGTTGAAAAACTGTTTTTT.

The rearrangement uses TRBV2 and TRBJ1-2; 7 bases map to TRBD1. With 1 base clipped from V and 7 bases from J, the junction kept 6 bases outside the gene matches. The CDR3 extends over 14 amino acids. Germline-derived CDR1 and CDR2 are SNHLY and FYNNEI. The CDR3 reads CASSEDRGPAGYTF. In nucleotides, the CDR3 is TGTGCCAGCAGTGAAGACAGGGGCCCCGCTGGCTACACCTTC. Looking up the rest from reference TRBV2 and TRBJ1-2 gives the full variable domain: EPEVTQTPSHQVTQMGQEVILRCVPISNHLYFYWYRQILGQKVEFLVSFYNNEISEKSEIFDDQFSVERPDGSNFTLKIRSTKLEDSAMYFCASSEDRGPAGYTFGSGTRLTVV.

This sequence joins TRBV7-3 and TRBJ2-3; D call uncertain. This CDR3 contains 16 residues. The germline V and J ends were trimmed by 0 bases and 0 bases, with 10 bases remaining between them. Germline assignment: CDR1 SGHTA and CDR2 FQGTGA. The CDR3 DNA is TGTGCCAGCAGCTTAACGGGTCATACCAGCACAGATACGCAGTATTTT. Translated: CASSLTGHTSTDTQYF.

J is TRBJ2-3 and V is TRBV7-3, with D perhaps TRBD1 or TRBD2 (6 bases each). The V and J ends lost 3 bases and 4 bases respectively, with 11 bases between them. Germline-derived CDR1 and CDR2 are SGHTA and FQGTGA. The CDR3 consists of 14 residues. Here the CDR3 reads CASSLTRGSDTQYF. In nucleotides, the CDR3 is TGTGCCAGCAGCTTGACTAGGGGGTCAGATACGCAGTATTTT.

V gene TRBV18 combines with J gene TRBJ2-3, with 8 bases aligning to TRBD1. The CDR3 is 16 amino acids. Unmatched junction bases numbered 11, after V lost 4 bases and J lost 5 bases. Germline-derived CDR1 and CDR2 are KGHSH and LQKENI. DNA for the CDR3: TGTGCCAGCTCACTCAATCAACATGGACAGGGAGATACGCAGTATTTT. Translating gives CASSLNQHGQGDTQYF.

CDR3 DNA sequence: TGCGCCAGCAGCCAAGATCCCAGAGAGAATGAAAAACTGTTTTTT. Protein sequence: CASSQDPRENEKLFF. V is TRBV4-1 and J is TRBJ1-4; D gene ambiguous. The CDR3 runs 15 residues. In germline, CDR1 is MGHRA, CDR2 YSYEKL. V lost 0 bases, J lost 5 bases, and 10 bases lay in between.

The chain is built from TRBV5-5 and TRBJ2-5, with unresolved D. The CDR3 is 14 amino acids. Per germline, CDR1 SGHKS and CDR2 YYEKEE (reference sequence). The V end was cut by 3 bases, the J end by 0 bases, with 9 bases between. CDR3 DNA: TGTGCCAGCAGCTATACAGTGTACCAAGAGACCCAGTACTTC. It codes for CASSYTVYQETQYF.

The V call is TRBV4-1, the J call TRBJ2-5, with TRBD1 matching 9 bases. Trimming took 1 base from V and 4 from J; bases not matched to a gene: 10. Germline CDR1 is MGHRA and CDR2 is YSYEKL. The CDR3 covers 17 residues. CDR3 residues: CASSQAPTGGSGETQYF. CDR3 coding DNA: TGCGCCAGCAGCCAAGCCCCGACAGGGGGATCGGGAGAGACCCAGTACTTC.

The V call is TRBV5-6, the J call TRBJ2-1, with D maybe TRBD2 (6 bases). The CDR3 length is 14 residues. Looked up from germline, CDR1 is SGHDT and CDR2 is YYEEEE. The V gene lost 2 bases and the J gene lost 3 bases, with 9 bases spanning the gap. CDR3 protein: CASSFQGLYNEQFF. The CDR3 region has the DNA TGTGCCAGCAGCTTCCAGGGACTCTACAATGAGCAGTTCTTC.

The CDR3 region is CASSPGLQGNEQYF. The CDR3 DNA reads TGTGCCAGCAGCCCCGGGTTGCAGGGGAACGAGCAGTACTTC. The chain couples TRBV11-2 to TRBJ2-7; a possible D gene is TRBD1 (6 bases). The germline V gene has CDR1 SGHAT and CDR2 FQNNGV. This CDR3 comprises 14 residues. V gave up 5 bases and J gave up 5 bases, with 16 bases separating them.

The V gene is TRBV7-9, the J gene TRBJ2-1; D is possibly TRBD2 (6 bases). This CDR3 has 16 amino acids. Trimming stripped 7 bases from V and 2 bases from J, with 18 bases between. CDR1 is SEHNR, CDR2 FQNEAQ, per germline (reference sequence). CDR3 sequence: CASNELGGETYNEQFF. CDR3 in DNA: TGTGCCAGCAACGAACTAGGCGGGGAGACCTACAATGAGCAGTTCTTC.